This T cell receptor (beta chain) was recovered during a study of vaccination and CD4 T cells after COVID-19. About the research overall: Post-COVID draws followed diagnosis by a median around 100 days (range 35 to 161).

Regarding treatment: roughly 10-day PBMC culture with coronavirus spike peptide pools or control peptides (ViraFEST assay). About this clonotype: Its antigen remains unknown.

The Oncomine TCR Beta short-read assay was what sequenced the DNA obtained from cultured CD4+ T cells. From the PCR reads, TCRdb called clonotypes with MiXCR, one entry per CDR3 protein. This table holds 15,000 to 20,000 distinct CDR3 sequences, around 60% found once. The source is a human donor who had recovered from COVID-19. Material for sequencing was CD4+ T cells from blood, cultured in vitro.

The CDR3 DNA follows: TGCAGTGCTAGAGATAACGGGGGCACTGAAGCTTTCTTT. It encodes CSARDNGGTEAFF. This chain uses TRBV20-1 with TRBJ1-1, with D tentatively TRBD1 (5 bases). V was shortened by 0 bases and J by 4 bases, with 9 bases between the two germline ends. The CDR3 spans 13 residues. CDR1 and CDR2 from the germline V gene are DFQATT and SNEGSKA (reference sequence).